This T cell receptor beta chain comes out of a study of shared clonotypes between healthy human individuals. Study summary: The donors, a couple of women and a few men, were aged 18 to 49.

Clones were sequenced by immunoSEQ multiplex PCR, and TCRdb holds only the in-frame ones, with some missing. This sample has about 2 million clones, with about 95% found just once. Cells designated naive CD8 were CD45RO-negative and were positively selected for CCR7, with terminally differentiated effector memory CD45RA+ cells excluded. Donors comprised healthy HIV-negative adults lacking recent acute infections or vaccinations. This CDR3 is built from 13 residues. V was cut by 10 bases and J by 6 bases, with 15 bases left in between. Germline assignment: CDR1 MNHEY and CDR2 SMNVEV (reference sequence).

The clonotype comes from a young man in good health. V and J are TRBV27 and TRBJ2-2; D gene uncertain. Source material: naive CD8+ T cells sorted from blood. The DNA of the CDR3 is TGTGCCACTACCGCCCCAGGTGCCGGGGAGCTGTTTTTT. Amino acids: CATTAPGAGELFF.